This entry describes one T cell receptor beta chain. The data are from a study of PD-1 blockade in classical Hodgkin lymphoma. Each patient relapsed following autologous stem cell transplantation, and prior brentuximab vedotin exposure differed. V lost 3 bases, J lost 2 bases, and 11 bases lay in between. CDR1 SGHTA and CDR2 FQGNSA come from the germline V gene. The CDR3 runs 15 residues. Method: immunoSEQ multiplex PCR; TCRdb's copy keeps in-frame clones and lacks some. The data contain 25,000 to 35,000 clones, around 70% of them singletons. The input for sequencing was peripheral blood mononuclear cells (PBMCs), taken before the second cycle of nivolumab. The chain recombines TRBV7-2 with TRBJ2-1; maybe TRBD2 (5 bases). This clonotype originated in a human donor with classical Hodgkin lymphoma. The CDR3 nucleotides are TGTGCCAGCAGCTTTTCGGGGTTTCCCTACAATGAGCAGTTCTTC. Translated, it gives CASSFSGFPYNEQFF. Full variable domain (missing parts from reference TRBV7-2 and TRBJ2-1): GAGVSQSPSNKVTEKGKDVELRCDPISGHTALYWYRQSLGQGLEFLIYFQGNSAPDKSGLPSDRFSAERTGGSVSTLTIQRTQQEDSAVYLCASSFSGFPYNEQFFGPGTRLTVL.